The 12 T cell receptor beta chains below come from one sample, sequenced in a study of T cells after yellow fever vaccination. TCRdb used MiXCR to reprocess the 5' RACE reads, holding one entry per CDR3 protein. The sample lists 200,000 to 250,000 distinct CDR3 sequences, 6.9% occurring once. The sample in question was CD4+ T cells sorted from PBMCs, obtained 15 days after the yellow fever booster vaccination. These receptors were obtained from a man between 25 and 39 years old who received the YFV17D yellow fever vaccine.

The J gene is TRBJ2-7, the V gene TRBV20-1; 7 positions agree with TRBD1. Germline CDR1 reads DFQATT; CDR2 reads SNEGSKA (reference sequence). The CDR3 has 14 amino acids. Trimming at V came to 6 bases and at J to 6 bases, leaving 14 bases not matched to a gene. The CDR3 DNA is TGCAGTGCCAGAAATCCTACAGGGGTGGGCGAGCAGTACTTC. Residues: CSARNPTGVGEQYF.

This chain's CDR3 is CASSLGTLIFEALHF. In DNA form, the CDR3 reads TGTGCCAGCAGTTTAGGTACCCTGATTTTTGAGGCCCTCCACTTT. The chain carries TRBV12-3 or TRBV12-4 and TRBJ1-6; D ambiguous. The CDR3 length is 15 residues. The V end was cut by 1 base, the J end by 14 bases, with 18 bases between.

The table lists this clonotype with many counts. The chain joins TRBV12-3 or TRBV12-4 to TRBJ2-7, with a tentative D call TRBD1 (5 bases). The CDR3 consists of 12 residues. The germline V and J ends were trimmed by 6 bases and 12 bases, with 18 bases remaining between them. In DNA form, the CDR3 reads TGTGCCAGCAGCCACCGGACATCCGGCCGGTACTTC. It codes for CASSHRTSGRYF.

This CDR3 reads CASSQYGSYNEQFF. In nucleotides, the CDR3 is TGTGCCAGCAGCCAATATGGGTCCTACAATGAGCAGTTCTTC. The chain recombines TRBV14 with TRBJ2-1, with D unresolved. The CDR3 is made up of 14 amino acids. The germline CDR1 and CDR2 sequences are SGHDN and FVKESK. Trimming shortened V by 2 bases and J by 1 base, and 6 bases separated the two germline ends.

The genes are TRBV25-1 and TRBJ2-5, with D possibly matching TRBD2 (5 bases). Trimming stripped 6 bases from V and 4 bases from J, with 15 bases between. The germline V gene has CDR1 MGHDK and CDR2 SYGVNS. CDR3 size: 14 residues. The CDR3 coding sequence is TGTGCCAGCAGGCCTCCCGGAGGCGGAGAGACCCAGTACTTC. Protein: CASRPPGGGETQYF.

The gene calls are TRBV2 and TRBJ2-2; 7 nucleotides line up with TRBD2. Germline CDR1 is SNHLY and CDR2 is FYNNEI. The V gene end was trimmed by 3 bases and the J gene end by 4 bases; junction bases not matched to a gene: 5. This CDR3 is built from 15 residues. The CDR3 protein is CASSDGLVGTGELFF. CDR3 bases: TGTGCCAGCAGTGACGGACTAGTGGGCACCGGGGAGCTGTTTTTT.

The V call is TRBV20-1, the J call TRBJ2-3, with 9 bases that match TRBD2. Germline-derived CDR1 and CDR2 are DFQATT and SNEGSKA (reference sequence). The V segment lost 7 bases and the J segment 1 base; nucleotides outside the gene matches: 21. The CDR3 extends over 19 amino acids. The CDR3 sequence: CSGQAQRAGGVIRTDTQYF. CDR3 DNA: TGCAGTGGCCAGGCTCAGCGAGCGGGGGGCGTAATTCGCACAGATACGCAGTATTTT.

The chain carries TRBV18 and TRBJ1-1; 11 nucleotides line up with TRBD1. The V segment lost 7 bases and the J segment 4 bases; nucleotides outside the gene matches: 2. The CDR3 contains 13 residues. Germline V gene data show CDR1 as KGHSH and CDR2 as LQKENI. CDR3 in DNA: TGTGCCAGCTGGACAGGGGGCTTCACTGAAGCTTTCTTT. It translates to CASWTGGFTEAFF. Based on the CDR3 plus reference TRBV18 and TRBJ1-1, the full variable domain is NAGVMQNPRHLVRRRGQEARLRCSPMKGHSHVYWYRQLPEEGLKFMVYLQKENIIDESGMPKERFSAEFPKEGPSILRIQQVVRGDSAAYFCASWTGGFTEAFFGQGTRLTVV.

This clonotype has more than one count but fewer than ten. The rearrangement joins TRBV7-6 to TRBJ2-3; 8 bases align to TRBD2. CDR1 and CDR2 from the germline V gene are SGHVS and FNYEAQ. The CDR3 has 15 residues. Trimming cost V 5 bases and J 3 bases; bases outside gene matches: 7. The CDR3: CASSQREGRTDTQYF. Here the CDR3 DNA reads TGTGCCAGCAGCCAACGGGAGGGCCGAACAGATACGCAGTATTTT.

This chain uses TRBV15 with TRBJ1-5; TRBD1 agrees at 9 bases. Germline V gene sequence: CDR1 LNHNV, CDR2 YYDKDF (reference sequence). The CDR3 runs to 14 residues. The V gene end was trimmed by 7 bases and the J gene end by 6 bases; junction bases not matched to a gene: 7. In DNA form, the CDR3 reads TGTGCCACCACCTCGGACAGGGGATTTCAGCCCCAGCATTTT. Translating it yields CATTSDRGFQPQHF.

This clonotype was detected many times. The chain recombines TRBV20-1 with TRBJ2-5; D is unresolved. The CDR3 spans 15 residues. The germline V gene encodes CDR1 DFQATT and CDR2 SNEGSKA (reference sequence). Here the CDR3 reads CSLTPPTRPQETQYF. Written as DNA, the CDR3 is TGCAGCTTGACTCCCCCGACAAGGCCTCAAGAGACCCAGTACTTC.

This clonotype was counted between two and nine times. The genes are TRBV30 and TRBJ2-5; TRBD2 aligns across 8 bases. The CDR3 spans 15 residues. Germline V gives CDR1 GTSNPN, CDR2 SVGIG (reference sequence). The V and J ends lost 5 bases and 4 bases, in that order; junction bases with no gene match: 12. This chain's CDR3 is CAWHRGGRMGETQYF. In DNA, the CDR3 is TGTGCCTGGCATCGGGGGGGGCGGATGGGAGAGACCCAGTACTTC.